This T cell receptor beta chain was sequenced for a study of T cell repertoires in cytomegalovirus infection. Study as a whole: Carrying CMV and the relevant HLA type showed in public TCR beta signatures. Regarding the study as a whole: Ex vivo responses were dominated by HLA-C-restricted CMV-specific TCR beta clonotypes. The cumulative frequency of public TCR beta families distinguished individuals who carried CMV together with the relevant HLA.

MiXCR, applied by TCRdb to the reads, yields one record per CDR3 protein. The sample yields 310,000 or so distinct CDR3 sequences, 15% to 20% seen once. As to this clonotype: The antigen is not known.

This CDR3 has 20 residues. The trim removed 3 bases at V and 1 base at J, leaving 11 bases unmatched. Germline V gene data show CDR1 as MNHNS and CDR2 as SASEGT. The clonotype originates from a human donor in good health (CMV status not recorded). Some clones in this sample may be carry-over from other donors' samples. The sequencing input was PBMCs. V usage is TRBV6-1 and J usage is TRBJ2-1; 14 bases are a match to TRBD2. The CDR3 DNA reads TGTGCCAGCAGTGAGGTGACTAGCGGGGGGGCCAGTACGTCCTACAATGAGCAGTTCTTC. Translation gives CASSEVTSGGASTSYNEQFF.